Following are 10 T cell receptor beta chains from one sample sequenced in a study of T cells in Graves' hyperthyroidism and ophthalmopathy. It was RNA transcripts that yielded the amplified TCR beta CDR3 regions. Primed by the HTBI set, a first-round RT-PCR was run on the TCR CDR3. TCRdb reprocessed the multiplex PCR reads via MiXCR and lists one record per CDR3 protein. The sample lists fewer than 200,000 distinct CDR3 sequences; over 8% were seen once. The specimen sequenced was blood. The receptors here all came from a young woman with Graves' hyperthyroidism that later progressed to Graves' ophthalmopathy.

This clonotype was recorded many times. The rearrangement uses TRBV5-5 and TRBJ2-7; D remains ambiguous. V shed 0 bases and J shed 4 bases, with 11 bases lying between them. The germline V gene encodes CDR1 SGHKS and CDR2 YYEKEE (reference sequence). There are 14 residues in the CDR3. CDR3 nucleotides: TGTGCCAGCAGCTTGGGGGGAAAGCTGTACGAGCAGTACTTC. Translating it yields CASSLGGKLYEQYF.

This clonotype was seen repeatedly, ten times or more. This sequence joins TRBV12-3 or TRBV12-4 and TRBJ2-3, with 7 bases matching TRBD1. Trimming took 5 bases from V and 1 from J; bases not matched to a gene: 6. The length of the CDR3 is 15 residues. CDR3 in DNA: TGTGCCAGCAGTCCACCCGGACAGGGCACAGATACGCAGTATTTT. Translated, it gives CASSPPGQGTDTQYF.

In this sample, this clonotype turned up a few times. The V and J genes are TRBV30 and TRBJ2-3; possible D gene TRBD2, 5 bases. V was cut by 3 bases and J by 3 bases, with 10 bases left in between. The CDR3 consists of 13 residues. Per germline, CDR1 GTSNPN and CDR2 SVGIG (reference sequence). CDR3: CAWSGVGTDTQYF. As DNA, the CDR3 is TGTGCCTGGAGCGGGGTTGGGACAGATACGCAGTATTTT.

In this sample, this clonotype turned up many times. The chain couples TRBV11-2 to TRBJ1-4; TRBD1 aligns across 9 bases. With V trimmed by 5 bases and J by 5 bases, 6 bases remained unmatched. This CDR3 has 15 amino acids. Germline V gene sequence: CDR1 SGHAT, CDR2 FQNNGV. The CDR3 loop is CASSPNRGQNEKLFF. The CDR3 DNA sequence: TGTGCCAGCAGCCCAAACAGGGGGCAGAATGAAAAACTGTTTTTT.

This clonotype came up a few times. The CDR3: CASSPDRAYNEQFF. As DNA, the CDR3 is TGTGCCAGCAGCCCCGACAGGGCCTACAATGAGCAGTTCTTC. The chain has TRBV5-8 and TRBJ2-1, with 7 bases fitting TRBD1. CDR1 is SGHTS and CDR2 is YDEGEE in the germline V gene. Germline trimming cut 4 bases from V and 2 bases from J; bases unmatched to any gene: 3. The CDR3 loop spans 14 amino acids.

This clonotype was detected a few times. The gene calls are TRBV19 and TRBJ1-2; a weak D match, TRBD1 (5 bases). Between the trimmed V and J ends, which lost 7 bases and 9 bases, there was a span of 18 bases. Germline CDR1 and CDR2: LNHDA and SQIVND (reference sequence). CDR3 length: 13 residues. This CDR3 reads CASTSGWDGRYTF. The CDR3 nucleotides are TGTGCCAGTACCTCAGGCTGGGACGGACGCTACACCTTC.

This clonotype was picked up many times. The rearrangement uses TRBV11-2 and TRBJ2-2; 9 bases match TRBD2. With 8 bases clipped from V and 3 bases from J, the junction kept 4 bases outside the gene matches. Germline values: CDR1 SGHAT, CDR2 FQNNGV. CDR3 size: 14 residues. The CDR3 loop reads CASQRGDDTGELFF. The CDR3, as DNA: TGTGCCAGCCAGCGGGGGGATGACACCGGGGAGCTGTTTTTT.

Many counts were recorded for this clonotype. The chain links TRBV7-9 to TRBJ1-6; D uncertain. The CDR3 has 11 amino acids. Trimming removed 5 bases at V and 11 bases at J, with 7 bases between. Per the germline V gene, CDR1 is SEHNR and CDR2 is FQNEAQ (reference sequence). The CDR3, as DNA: TGTGCCAGCAGCCCGGATGCACCCCTCCACTTT. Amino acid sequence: CASSPDAPLHF.

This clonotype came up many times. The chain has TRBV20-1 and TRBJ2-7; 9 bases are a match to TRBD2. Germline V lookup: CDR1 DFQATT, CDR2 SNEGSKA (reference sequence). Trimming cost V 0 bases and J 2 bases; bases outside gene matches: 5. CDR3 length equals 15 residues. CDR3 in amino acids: CSARDPASGAYEQYF. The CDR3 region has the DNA TGCAGTGCTAGAGATCCGGCTAGCGGGGCCTACGAGCAGTACTTC.

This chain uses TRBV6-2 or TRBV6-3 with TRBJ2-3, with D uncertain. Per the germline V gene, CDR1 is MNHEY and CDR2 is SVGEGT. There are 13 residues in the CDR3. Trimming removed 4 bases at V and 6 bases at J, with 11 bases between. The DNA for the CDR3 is TGTGCCAGCAGTTTGTCCTCGTGGGATACGCAGTATTTT. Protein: CASSLSSWDTQYF.